The 19 T cell receptor beta chains listed next were all sequenced from one sample in a study of cytomegalovirus exposure and HLA in healthy donors. The PCR had 60 Vbeta and 13 Jbeta primers. Profiled with immunoSEQ multiplex PCR; TCRdb holds only in-frame clones, not every one. The sample holds about 190,000 clones, around 80% seen once. Sequenced input: PBMCs. These receptors were collected from a male donor in good health and CMV-seronegative.

The chain is built from TRBV19 and TRBJ2-7; 9 positions match TRBD2. Germline V lookup: CDR1 LNHDA, CDR2 SQIVND (reference sequence). The length of the CDR3 is 15 residues. Trimming took 5 bases from V and 3 from J; bases not matched to a gene: 8. Here the CDR3 DNA reads TGTGCCAGTAGTTGGGGGGGTAGCGGGAGCTACGAGCAGTACTTC. Translating it yields CASSWGGSGSYEQYF.

The chain joins TRBV18 to TRBJ1-2; 12 bases are a match to TRBD1. CDR1 is KGHSH, CDR2 LQKENI, per germline. The CDR3 is 15 residues long. V shed 2 bases and J 7 bases; nucleotides not matched to a gene: 5. The CDR3 spells CASSPRGQGAVGYTF. CDR3 nucleotide sequence: TGTGCCAGCTCACCAAGGGGACAGGGGGCGGTTGGCTACACCTTC.

The genes are TRBV19 and TRBJ1-3; 10 positions match TRBD1. J gave up 0 bases and V 8 bases, and 7 bases lay outside the gene matches. The CDR3 length is 16 residues. Germline CDR1 is LNHDA and CDR2 is SQIVND (reference sequence). CDR3 loop: CASFKGTGDSGNTIYF. The CDR3 coding sequence is TGTGCCAGTTTTAAAGGGACAGGGGACTCTGGAAACACCATATATTTT.

For the CDR3, the DNA is TGTGCCAGCAGTTCGACAGGTGTCAGACTTGGAAACACCATATATTTT. Protein: CASSSTGVRLGNTIYF. This chain uses TRBV6-5 with TRBJ1-3; D is perhaps TRBD1 (6 bases). Trimming cost V 4 bases and J 3 bases, with 16 bases left between them. Germline-derived CDR1 and CDR2 are MNHEY and SVGAGI. CDR3 length: 16 residues.

The chain's CDR3 is CASSLSSGANVLTF. Written as DNA, the CDR3 is TGTGCCAGCAGCTTGAGCTCTGGGGCCAACGTCCTGACTTTC. The chain links TRBV11-2 to TRBJ2-6; the D is unclear. This CDR3 contains 14 residues. Trimming pared 3 bases from V and 0 bases from J, leaving 3 bases between. The germline gives CDR1 SGHAT, CDR2 FQNNGV.

The chain uses TRBV5-1 and TRBJ2-1; TRBD1 aligns across 8 bases. The trim removed 4 bases at V and 5 bases at J, leaving 8 bases unmatched. This CDR3 contains 15 residues. Germline-derived CDR1 and CDR2 are SGHRS and YFSETQ. CDR3 sequence reads: CASSTGGPLNNEQFF. CDR3 DNA sequence: TGCGCCAGCAGCACAGGGGGGCCCTTGAACAATGAGCAGTTCTTC.

The chain couples TRBV27 to TRBJ2-7; 10 bases map to TRBD1. Germline CDR1 and CDR2: MNHEY and SMNVEV (reference sequence). This CDR3 has 15 amino acids. With 4 bases clipped from V and 4 bases from J, the junction kept 7 bases outside the gene matches. The CDR3 bases are TGTGCCAGCAGTTCACGGACAGGGGGTATGTACGAGCAGTACTTC. Encoded protein: CASSSRTGGMYEQYF.

The genes are TRBV6-1 and TRBJ2-2, with 10 bases identical to TRBD1. CDR1 is MNHNS, CDR2 SASEGT, per germline. The CDR3 runs 15 residues. V gave up 3 bases and J gave up 6 bases; unmatched junction bases: 4. The CDR3 sequence is CASSEPGQGAGELFF. In DNA form, the CDR3 reads TGTGCCAGCAGTGAGCCCGGACAGGGGGCCGGGGAGCTGTTTTTT.

The J gene is TRBJ2-5, the V gene TRBV28, with 7 bases that match TRBD1. Germline CDR1 and CDR2: MDHEN and SYDVKM. V trimming: 5 bases; J trimming: 2 bases; junction bases outside the gene matches: 5. The CDR3 is 14 residues long. CDR3 bases: TGTGCCAGCAGTCCCGGGACAGAACAAGAGACCCAGTACTTC. Its protein is CASSPGTEQETQYF.

The rearrangement links TRBV6-5 to TRBJ2-3, with 9 positions matching TRBD1. The length of the CDR3 is 16 residues. Germline CDR1 reads MNHEY; CDR2 reads SVGAGI. Trimming removed 0 bases from V and 1 base from J; junction bases left unmatched: 2. The CDR3 nucleotides are TGTGCCAGCAGTTACTCGTGGACAGGGGGCACAGATACGCAGTATTTT. It specifies CASSYSWTGGTDTQYF.

The chain carries TRBV5-1 and TRBJ2-3, with 9 bases lining up with TRBD2. CDR1 SGHRS and CDR2 YFSETQ come from the germline V gene. V dropped 3 bases and J dropped 1; count of bases not matched to a gene: 12. CDR3 size: 18 residues. In DNA, the CDR3 is TGCGCCAGCAGCTCGCCCAACGTAGCGGGGGCCCGCACAGATACGCAGTATTTT. Its protein product is CASSSPNVAGARTDTQYF.

This clone was seen once. The chain has TRBV28 and TRBJ1-2; 9 bases are a match to TRBD1. With 8 bases clipped from V and 8 bases from J, the junction kept 12 bases outside the gene matches. The CDR3 length is 14 residues. Per the germline V gene, CDR1 is MDHEN and CDR2 is SYDVKM. The CDR3 is CASVPRDRVEGYTF. CDR3 sequence (DNA): TGTGCCAGCGTTCCCCGGGACAGGGTAGAAGGCTACACCTTC.

The V gene is TRBV18, the J gene TRBJ2-3, with 16 nucleotides matching TRBD2. Trimming removed 2 bases from V and 7 bases from J; junction bases left unmatched: 3. CDR3 length equals 16 residues. CDR1 is KGHSH and CDR2 is LQKENI in the germline V gene. This chain's CDR3 is CASSPGTSGRVNTQYF. CDR3 DNA: TGTGCCAGCTCACCAGGGACTAGCGGGAGGGTCAATACGCAGTATTTT.

The J gene is TRBJ2-5, the V gene TRBV28, with TRBD1 identical over 8 bases. The trim removed 4 bases at V and 2 bases at J, leaving 6 bases unmatched. Germline-derived CDR1 and CDR2 are MDHEN and SYDVKM. The CDR3 is 15 amino acids. The CDR3: CASSSKDRVQETQYF. The CDR3 DNA reads as TGTGCCAGCAGTTCAAAGGACAGGGTTCAAGAGACCCAGTACTTC.

The chain employs TRBV28 and TRBJ1-3; 8 bases match TRBD1. Unmatched junction bases numbered 4, after V lost 9 bases and J lost 0 bases. CDR3 size: 14 residues. Germline V gene lookup returns CDR1 MDHEN and CDR2 SYDVKM. This CDR3 reads CASLTGGSGNTIYF. CDR3 DNA: TGTGCCAGTCTAACAGGGGGCTCTGGAAACACCATATATTTT.

The chain links TRBV19 to TRBJ2-3; 9 bases are a match to TRBD2. Germline V gene lookup returns CDR1 LNHDA and CDR2 SQIVND (reference sequence). This CDR3 is built from 15 residues. V was clipped by 3 bases and J by 1 base; unmatched bases: 2. CDR3 protein: CASSIPSGGTDTQYF. The CDR3 nucleotides are TGTGCCAGTAGTATCCCTAGCGGGGGCACAGATACGCAGTATTTT.

The chain uses TRBV5-1 and TRBJ1-2, with TRBD1 matching over 8 bases. The CDR3 runs to 15 residues. Per the germline V gene, CDR1 is SGHRS and CDR2 is YFSETQ. The trim removed 0 bases at V and 8 bases at J, leaving 9 bases unmatched. CDR3 loop: CASSLETGRGLGYTF. In DNA, the CDR3 is TGCGCCAGCAGCTTGGAAACGGGCAGGGGGCTCGGCTACACCTTC.

The chain joins TRBV4-1 to TRBJ2-5; TRBD1 agrees at 8 bases. The DNA matches TRBJ2-7 better at its end, which makes the J call doubtful. CDR3 length: 15 amino acids. The V gene's germline CDR1 is MGHRA and CDR2 YSYEKL. CDR3 nucleotides: TGCGCCAGCAGCCAAGATCTAGGACAGGGCTACGAGCAGTACTTC. The encoded protein is CASSQDLGQGYEQYF.

The chain links TRBV5-1 to TRBJ2-7; 10 positions agree with TRBD1. The CDR3 contains 14 residues. Germline CDR1 is SGHRS and CDR2 is YFSETQ. J was trimmed by 1 base and V by 4 bases; bases with no gene match: 2. CDR3 loop: CASSGTGVSYEQYF. CDR3 nucleotides: TGCGCCAGCAGCGGGACAGGGGTTTCCTACGAGCAGTACTTC.